The 27 T cell receptor beta chains given below trace back to one sample, sequenced in a study of shared clonotypes between healthy human individuals. TCRdb's table, derived via immunoSEQ multiplex PCR, lists solely in-frame clones and lacks some. Here the sample spans 2.3 million or so clones, approximately 93% being singletons. Sequenced: naive CD4+ T cells from PBMCs. Sample subset: CD45RA+ positively selected. These receptor sequences come from a man between 18 and 35 years old in good health. Some clones in this sample may be carry-over from other donors' samples.

Only one count was recorded for this clone. The CDR3 region has the DNA TGTGCCAGCAGTGACTACCCGACTGGCACTGAAGCTTTCTTT. It translates to CASSDYPTGTEAFF. This rearrangement joins TRBV2 to TRBJ1-1, with unresolved D. Germline V CDR1 and CDR2: SNHLY, FYNNEI. V shed 3 bases and J shed 4 bases, with 12 bases lying between them. CDR3 length equals 14 residues.

The rearrangement links TRBV19 to TRBJ1-4; D remains unclear. The CDR3 sequence is 15 residues long. Germline CDR1 LNHDA, CDR2 SQIVND (reference sequence). With 7 bases removed from V and 3 bases from J, the gap between germline ends came to 15 bases. The chain's CDR3 is CASNPRGGSNEKLFF. The CDR3 bases are TGTGCCAGTAATCCCAGAGGCGGTTCTAATGAAAAACTGTTTTTT.

CDR3 sequence: CASSPGRSGANVLTF. CDR3 bases: TGTGCCAGCAGTCCAGGGAGATCTGGGGCCAACGTCCTGACTTTC. This chain uses TRBV7-3 with TRBJ2-6; D tentatively fits TRBD1 or TRBD2 (5 bases each). CDR3 length: 15 amino acids. CDR1 is SGHTA and CDR2 is FQGTGA in the germline V gene. Trimming took 6 bases from V and 1 from J, leaving 10 bases between them.

J is TRBJ1-1 and V is TRBV6-4; a weak D match, TRBD1 (5 bases). CDR1 is MRHNA, CDR2 SNTAGT, per germline. The CDR3 is made up of 14 amino acids. Trimming removed 6 bases at V and 4 bases at J, with 15 bases between. CDR3 region: CASRTRSGATEAFF. For the CDR3, the DNA is TGTGCCAGCAGGACCCGTTCCGGGGCCACTGAAGCTTTCTTT.

This clone was observed once. V and J are TRBV15 and TRBJ2-2; no reliable D call. Trimming stripped 2 bases from V and 4 bases from J, with 20 bases between. Germline CDR1 is LNHNV and CDR2 is YYDKDF (reference sequence). The CDR3 loop spans 18 amino acids. The CDR3 is CATSRSPPRPGGTGELFF. For the CDR3, the DNA is TGTGCCACCAGCAGAAGCCCCCCTCGTCCCGGCGGCACCGGGGAGCTGTTTTTT. Full variable domain (rest looked up from reference TRBV15 and TRBJ2-2): DAMVIQNPRYQVTQFGKPVTLSCSQTLNHNVMYWYQQKSSQAPKLLFHYYDKDFNNEADTPDNFQSRRPNTSFCFLDIRSPGLGDTAMYLCATSRSPPRPGGTGELFFGEGSRLTVL.

V usage is TRBV9 and J usage is TRBJ1-3; D perhaps matches TRBD1 (5 bases). The V gene lost 0 bases and the J gene lost 4 bases, with 20 bases spanning the gap. From germline, CDR1 is SGDLS and CDR2 YYNGEE. The CDR3 consists of 18 residues. The CDR3 loop reads CASSVATSGAIGGNTIYF. The CDR3 DNA reads TGTGCCAGCAGCGTAGCTACTAGCGGGGCTATTGGAGGAAACACCATATATTTT.

This clone was seen once. V is TRBV5-4 and J is TRBJ2-7; D call uncertain. The germline V gene has CDR1 SGHNT and CDR2 YYREEE (reference sequence). CDR3 length equals 17 residues. V lost 3 bases to trimming and J lost 0 bases, with 19 bases between them. The CDR3 bases are TGTGCCAGCAGCTCGTCTATACCCTTTACCGGCTCCTACGAGCAGTACTTC. Amino acid sequence: CASSSSIPFTGSYEQYF.

The chain is built from TRBV2 and TRBJ2-7; 9 nucleotides line up with TRBD2. After removal of 6 bases from V and 3 bases from J, the junction contained 6 bases not matched to a gene. The CDR3 extends over 14 amino acids. Germline V gene sequence: CDR1 SNHLY, CDR2 FYNNEI. The CDR3, as DNA: TGTGCCAGCAGCCGACTAGCGGTGGGCTACGAGCAGTACTTC. This gives the protein CASSRLAVGYEQYF.

Details on this clone: In the same sample, other DNA sequences code for this CDR3. The chain employs TRBV9 and TRBJ1-2, with a possible D match to TRBD1 (5 bases). The germline CDR1 and CDR2 sequences are SGDLS and YYNGEE. Trimming stripped 0 bases from V and 7 bases from J, with 7 bases between. CDR3 length: 12 residues. DNA of the CDR3: TGTGCCAGCAGCGTAGCTGGGGGTGGCTACACCTTC. Translation: CASSVAGGGYTF.

The rearrangement uses TRBV10-3 and TRBJ2-6; D is uncertain. Per the germline V gene, CDR1 is ENHRY and CDR2 is SYGVKD. V was shortened by 2 bases and J by 1 base, with 9 bases between the two germline ends. This CDR3 has 16 amino acids. CDR3 sequence: CAISERSGSGANVLTF. The CDR3 DNA reads TGTGCCATCAGTGAGAGATCCGGGTCTGGGGCCAACGTCCTGACTTTC.

V gene TRBV18 combines with J gene TRBJ2-1; 7 bases align to TRBD1. This CDR3 has 16 residues. Germline CDR1 KGHSH, CDR2 LQKENI. The junction had 7 bases not matched to a gene; V was cut back by 4 bases and J by 1 base. In DNA, the CDR3 is TGTGCCAGCTCACGCCTAAACAGGGGTTCCTACAATGAGCAGTTCTTC. This codes for CASSRLNRGSYNEQFF.

This chain links TRBV18 with TRBJ2-4, with TRBD2 matching 15 bases. Germline CDR1 reads KGHSH; CDR2 reads LQKENI. The CDR3 has 21 amino acids. Losses at the gene ends were 0 bases for V and 2 bases for J; bases not matched to a gene: 11. CDR3 bases: TGTGCCAGCTCACCACCGGAGGGACTAGCGGGAGGCCCGTCCCCCAAAAACATTCAGTACTTC. It encodes CASSPPEGLAGGPSPKNIQYF.

J is TRBJ2-5 and V is TRBV19; 10 bases are a match to TRBD1. This CDR3 is 15 amino acids long. V gave up 4 bases and J gave up 4 bases; unmatched junction bases: 6. Germline CDR1 is LNHDA and CDR2 is SQIVND (reference sequence). The DNA for the CDR3 is TGTGCCAGTAGTAGGGGGGACAGGGGTCGAGAGACCCAGTACTTC. Protein: CASSRGDRGRETQYF.

V gene TRBV6-5 combines with J gene TRBJ1-1; D is ambiguous. Germline assignment: CDR1 MNHEY and CDR2 SVGAGI. There are 11 residues in the CDR3. The ends were cut back, 4 bases at V and 6 bases at J, with 6 bases in the middle. The CDR3 DNA sequence: TGTGCCAGCAGTTCCGACCCTGAAGCTTTCTTT. It specifies CASSSDPEAFF.

V is TRBV27 and J is TRBJ1-1, with TRBD1 matching 10 bases. The CDR3 spans 14 residues. CDR1 MNHEY and CDR2 SMNVEV come from the germline V gene (reference sequence). With V trimmed by 5 bases and J by 7 bases, 7 bases remained unmatched. CDR3 amino acids: CASSLRQGAIEAFF. The CDR3, as DNA: TGTGCCAGCAGTCTACGACAGGGGGCGATTGAAGCTTTCTTT.

The chain is built from TRBV4-1 and TRBJ1-2, with D possibly being TRBD1 (5 bases). Germline V CDR1 and CDR2: MGHRA, YSYEKL. V was pared by 4 bases and J by 7 bases, with 19 bases between. This CDR3 contains 15 residues. CDR3 in amino acids: CASSRGGGRSFGYTF. The CDR3 nucleotides are TGCGCCAGCAGCCGTGGTGGGGGGAGGTCTTTTGGCTACACCTTC.

This clone occurred once. This chain joins TRBV6-6 and TRBJ1-5; D gene ambiguous. Germline loops: CDR1 MNHNY, CDR2 SVGAGI (reference sequence). The V and J ends lost 2 bases and 3 bases respectively, with 8 bases between them. This CDR3 has 14 residues. CDR3 sequence reads: CASSYELVNQPQHF. The CDR3 coding sequence is TGTGCCAGCAGTTACGAGCTAGTCAATCAGCCCCAGCATTTT.

This chain joins TRBV18 and TRBJ1-2; D is possibly TRBD1 (6 bases). Deletions cut 1 base from V and 6 bases from J, with 15 bases between. Germline V lookup: CDR1 KGHSH, CDR2 LQKENI. The CDR3 contains 15 residues. The CDR3 DNA reads TGTGCCAGCTCACCACACCCCCAGGGGCCGGATGGCTACACCTTC. Protein sequence: CASSPHPQGPDGYTF.

The J gene is TRBJ2-7, the V gene TRBV18; 8 nucleotides line up with TRBD1. Germline V lookup: CDR1 KGHSH, CDR2 LQKENI. V was pared by 5 bases and J by 1 base, with 4 bases of the junction left unmatched. The CDR3 is 14 residues long. In DNA form, the CDR3 reads TGTGCCAGCTCAACTGGACAGGGATCCTACGAGCAGTACTTC. Amino acid sequence: CASSTGQGSYEQYF.

The chain recombines TRBV11-2 with TRBJ2-2; 9 bases line up with TRBD1. CDR1 is SGHAT and CDR2 is FQNNGV in the germline V gene. After removal of 6 bases from V and 5 bases from J, the junction contained 10 bases not matched to a gene. This CDR3 is built from 16 residues. CDR3 DNA sequence: TGTGCCAGCAGGCTAACAGGGGGCGGGGGAACCGGGGAGCTGTTTTTT. Protein product: CASRLTGGGGTGELFF.

The J gene is TRBJ2-3, the V gene TRBV29-1; maybe TRBD1 (6 bases). V was cut by 6 bases and J by 0 bases, with 19 bases left in between. CDR1 SQVTM and CDR2 ANQGSEA come from the germline V gene. The CDR3 runs 16 residues. CDR3 in amino acids: CSVHRDEASSTDTQYF. DNA for the CDR3: TGCAGCGTCCACAGGGACGAAGCCTCTAGCACAGATACGCAGTATTTT.

The chain joins TRBV30 to TRBJ1-5, with D possibly matching TRBD1 (5 bases). Germline lookup yields CDR1 GTSNPN and CDR2 SVGIG (reference sequence). This CDR3 spans 14 amino acids. The V end lost 3 bases, the J end lost 4 bases, and 13 bases lay between the germline ends. DNA for the CDR3: TGTGCCTGGAGCCCGGGACCGAGAAATCAGCCCCAGCATTTT. Translated: CAWSPGPRNQPQHF. Drawing the rest from reference TRBV30 and TRBJ1-5, the complete variable domain is SQTIHQWPATLVQPVGSPLSLECTVEGTSNPNLYWYRQAAGRGLQLLFYSVGIGQISSEVPQNLSASRPQDRQFILSSKKLLLSDSGFYLCAWSPGPRNQPQHFGDGTRLSIL.

The chain joins TRBV7-8 to TRBJ2-2, with 12 bases matching TRBD1. CDR1 SGHVS and CDR2 FQNEAQ come from the germline V gene. This CDR3 region has 16 residues. The ends lost 2 bases at V and 7 bases at J; junction bases unmatched: 5. The CDR3 loop is CASSLRDRGLSGELFF. The DNA for the CDR3 is TGTGCCAGCAGCTTAAGGGACAGGGGGCTGAGCGGGGAGCTGTTTTTT. Combining the CDR3 with reference TRBV7-8 and TRBJ2-2 gives the whole variable domain GAGVSQSPRYKVAKRGQDVALRCDPISGHVSLFWYQQALGQGPEFLTYFQNEAQLDKSGLPSDRFFAERPEGSVSTLKIQRTQQEDSAVYLCASSLRDRGLSGELFFGEGSRLTVL.

This chain connects TRBV18 to TRBJ2-7, with D hard to call. Germline CDR1 reads KGHSH; CDR2 reads LQKENI. The length of the CDR3 is 15 residues. V shed 2 bases and J shed 0 bases, with 11 bases lying between them. DNA for the CDR3: TGTGCCAGCTCACCAGCGGCAGACATCTCCTACGAGCAGTACTTC. Protein sequence: CASSPAADISYEQYF.

The chain joins TRBV28 to TRBJ2-3; D not certain. The CDR3 has 15 residues. In germline, CDR1 is MDHEN, CDR2 SYDVKM. V was clipped by 5 bases and J by 2 bases, with 14 bases between them. The CDR3 nucleotides read TGTGCCAGCAGTGCTCTCCGCCGAGACACAGATACGCAGTATTTT. This codes for CASSALRRDTDTQYF.

This clone appeared once. The J gene is TRBJ2-5, the V gene TRBV5-1, with D perhaps TRBD1 (5 bases). Trimming shortened V by 1 base and J by 3 bases, and 10 bases separated the two germline ends. Germline lookup yields CDR1 SGHRS and CDR2 YFSETQ. The CDR3 loop spans 14 amino acids. CDR3 amino acids: CASSLTAGKETQYF. The CDR3 bases are TGCGCCAGCAGCTTGACGGCAGGGAAAGAGACCCAGTACTTC.

The V gene is TRBV19, the J gene TRBJ2-5, with D possibly called TRBD1 or TRBD2 (6 bases each). Germline CDR1 LNHDA, CDR2 SQIVND (reference sequence). The CDR3 is made up of 15 amino acids. V dropped 4 bases and J dropped 5 bases, with 17 bases sitting between them. The CDR3 spells CASSRVRGDRETQYF. The CDR3 region has the DNA TGTGCCAGTAGTAGGGTTAGGGGGGATAGGGAGACCCAGTACTTC.